This T cell receptor (beta chain) derives from a study of blood T cell repertoires in COVID-19 (dated by TCRdb to 2020 to 2021). Describing the broader study: The collaborator samples originated in the United States, Italy and Spain and spanned the acute and convalescent phases of COVID-19. The prospective study material was composed of cDNA or gDNA derived from T cells, B-cell-depleted T cells, or PBMCs. The dataset comprised deeply sampled blood TCRbeta repertoires from subjects exposed to, actively infected with, or recovered from COVID-19. The repertoires were released in a freely available public database intended as a resource for research on the immune response to SARS-CoV-2. Samples came from the ongoing ImmuneRACE study (first 160 participants) plus 1,254 subjects from 6 global collaborators. A de-identified subject ID, COVID-19 status, age in years and sex were almost always included in the sample metadata. Where HLA class I and class II types were available, the types were taken from metadata supplied by the sample provider, not from assay-based typing.

CDR1 is given as PRHDT and CDR2 as FYEKMQ, both from the germline V gene (reference sequence). The CDR3 numbers 18 residues from cysteine through phenylalanine. Only the CDR3 portion is preserved as DNA: 54 bases, with reading frame beginning at the first base. The junction shows trimming of 4 bases on V and 2 bases on J, and the gene matches do not reach 9 bases of it. General findings and caveats noted by the study authors: The amount of clinical and demographic metadata varied by source and participant and was provided uncurated.

TCRbeta CDR3 regions were amplified from genomic DNA by means of the immunoSEQ Assay, a bias-controlled multiplex PCR. The original methods were these. The number of nucleated cells in each sample was estimated by amplification of reference gene primers within the assay. To quantify the absolute abundance of each unique TCRbeta CDR3 rearrangement, sequence reads were collapsed and filtered. For each sample, productive Simpson clonality was calculated by taking the square root of Simpson's diversity index across productive rearrangements. Drawn from immuneACCESS, this table holds only the in-frame rearrangements with V and J called that TCRdb kept. Clones are partly lost; checked studies trace under half to an unresolved V gene and leave the rest unexplained. V and J calls plus clone size are reproduced from that table; the DNA served to infer D and trimming. In this sample the table shows under 300,000 clones, about 80% of which occur a single time. Together, the top ten hold about 3.5% of the sample.

A word on this clone: Its antigen is currently not known. Base-call qualities are not available, and no considerably larger clone is one nucleotide away.

Whole blood was collected in K2EDTA tubes by collaborating institutions according to the institutions' own protocols. For TCRbeta analysis, collaborator samples were shipped as frozen whole blood, as isolated PBMCs, or as DNA extracted from either sample type. Material: peripheral blood. Rearrangement joined TRBV13 to TRBJ2-6, with 9 bases in between that match TRBD1. This TCR derives from an elderly woman with acute or convalescent COVID-19. The nucleotide sequence reads TGTGCCAGCAGCTCCATCTTACGACAGGGGGCTGGGGCCAACGTCCTGACTTTC. Translated, this gives CASSSILRQGAGANVLTF.